One and the same sample provided the 25 T cell receptor beta chains below, sequenced in a study of T cells in Graves' hyperthyroidism and ophthalmopathy. RNA transcripts provided the source from which TCR beta CDR3 regions were amplified. TCR CDR3 regions were first amplified by RT-PCR with HTBI primers. One entry per CDR3 protein, called by TCRdb with MiXCR from the multiplex PCR reads. Of 200,000 to 250,000 distinct CDR3 sequences in the sample, over 15% were seen once. Sequencing input: blood. These receptors were obtained from a man aged 50 or older with Graves' hyperthyroidism.

The sample holds many counts of this clonotype. V and J are TRBV2 and TRBJ1-2; D is possibly TRBD1 (5 bases). V lost 7 bases and J lost 0, with 12 bases in between. Per germline, CDR1 SNHLY and CDR2 FYNNEI. The CDR3 totals 14 residues. This CDR3 reads CASIQGAANYGYTF. Written as DNA, the CDR3 is TGTGCCAGCATTCAGGGTGCCGCTAACTATGGCTACACCTTC.

This clonotype occurred a few times. Compared with germline, one end of the junction differs, possibly owing to a read error. V usage is TRBV3-1 and J usage is TRBJ2-5; the D gene is possibly TRBD2 (6 bases). CDR3 size: 13 residues. Germline V gives CDR1 LGHDT, CDR2 YNNKEL (reference sequence). In nucleotides, the CDR3 is TGTGCCAGCAGCCTAAGTAATGCGGGACCCAGCTGCTTC. This encodes CASSLSNAGPSCF.

Concerning this clonotype itself: One base away lies a much larger clone, so this may be a sequencing read error. The J gene is TRBJ2-3, the V gene TRBV3-1; 7 bases map to TRBD1. Germline CDR1 reads LGHDT; CDR2 reads YNNKEL (reference sequence). The CDR3 contains 14 residues. The DNA of the CDR3 is TGTACCAGCAGCCCCGGACAGGACACAGATACGCAGTATTTT. Its protein is CTSSPGQDTDTQYF.

The rearrangement uses TRBV19 and TRBJ1-1; possible D gene TRBD1, 5 bases. The CDR3 loop spans 17 amino acids. The V gene's germline CDR1 is LNHDA and CDR2 SQIVND (reference sequence). V was shortened by 5 bases and J by 5 bases, with 24 bases between the two germline ends. The CDR3, as DNA: TGTGCCAGTAGTCCCCGACAAGGTCGGGGACCCGCAACTGAAGCTTTCTTT. This sequence encodes CASSPRQGRGPATEAFF.

This clonotype came up many times. The chain combines TRBV11-3 with TRBJ1-1, with a tentative D call TRBD1 (5 bases). The CDR3 consists of 14 residues. Germline V gene data show CDR1 as SGHNT and CDR2 as YENEEA. Trimming took off 0 bases at V and 0 bases at J, with 5 bases between the two ends. DNA for the CDR3: TGTGCCAGCAGCTTAGAACAGGTGAACACTGAAGCTTTCTTT. Its protein is CASSLEQVNTEAFF.

The chain links TRBV30 to TRBJ2-7; 8 bases line up with TRBD1. The junction had 6 bases not matched to a gene; V was cut back by 2 bases and J by 0 bases. The germline CDR1 and CDR2 sequences are GTSNPN and SVGIG (reference sequence). The CDR3 has 15 amino acids. This CDR3 reads CAWSFQGAPSYEQYF. Written as DNA, the CDR3 is TGTGCCTGGAGTTTCCAGGGGGCCCCCTCCTACGAGCAGTACTTC. Supplemented by reference TRBV30 and TRBJ2-7, the full variable domain reads SQTIHQWPATLVQPVGSPLSLECTVEGTSNPNLYWYRQAAGRGLQLLFYSVGIGQISSEVPQNLSASRPQDRQFILSSKKLLLSDSGFYLCAWSFQGAPSYEQYFGPGTRLTVT.

Many counts were recorded for this clonotype. This chain's CDR3 is CSAKENEQFF. The CDR3 nucleotides read TGCAGTGCTAAAGAGAATGAGCAGTTCTTC. This chain joins TRBV20-1 and TRBJ2-1; unclear D gene. V dropped 4 bases and J dropped 7 bases, with 5 bases sitting between them. The CDR3 totals 10 residues. Germline-derived CDR1 and CDR2 are DFQATT and SNEGSKA (reference sequence).

The chain combines TRBV5-6 with TRBJ2-5; tentatively, D is TRBD1 (5 bases). This CDR3 region has 15 residues. CDR1 and CDR2 (germline): SGHDT, YYEEEE. Trimming pared 4 bases from V and 5 bases from J, leaving 18 bases between. CDR3 in amino acids: CASSVDSVGVETQYF. The CDR3 coding sequence is TGTGCCAGCAGCGTAGACAGTGTAGGGGTTGAGACCCAGTACTTC.

V is TRBV24-1 and J is TRBJ2-4, with 8 nucleotides matching TRBD1. Per the germline V gene, CDR1 is KGHDR and CDR2 is SFDVKD. The CDR3 runs to 14 residues. V lost 9 bases to trimming and J lost 9 bases; unmatched junction nucleotides: 12. CDR3 nucleotide sequence: TGTGCCACCTCCCCGAGGGACAGGCCTTCCATTCAGTACTTC. It translates to CATSPRDRPSIQYF.

This clonotype was recorded at least ten times. This rearrangement joins TRBV24-1 to TRBJ2-3, with D uncertain. Germline loops: CDR1 KGHDR, CDR2 SFDVKD. Trimming left V 2 bases short and J 4 bases short, with 3 bases between. The CDR3 runs 12 residues. CDR3 residues: CATSDSADTQYF. In DNA form, the CDR3 reads TGTGCCACCAGTGATTCAGCAGATACGCAGTATTTT.

This clonotype has just a few counts. The chain joins TRBV27 to TRBJ1-1; D is possibly TRBD1 (6 bases). This CDR3 region has 15 residues. Germline V lookup: CDR1 MNHEY, CDR2 SMNVEV (reference sequence). Trimming took 2 bases from V and 4 from J, leaving 14 bases between them. The CDR3: CASSLAIGTFTEAFF. CDR3 in DNA: TGTGCCAGCAGTTTAGCGATTGGGACATTCACTGAAGCTTTCTTT.

This clonotype has at least ten counts. The V and J genes are TRBV7-9 and TRBJ2-7; D unclear. V was clipped by 4 bases and J by 2 bases, with 9 bases between them. CDR1 and CDR2 from the germline V gene are SEHNR and FQNEAQ (reference sequence). This CDR3 spans 13 amino acids. DNA of the CDR3: TGTGCCAGCAGCTCCTCCGACACCTACGAGCAGTACTTC. Its protein is CASSSSDTYEQYF.

This clonotype has a count of ten or more. V gene TRBV30 combines with J gene TRBJ2-7, with 9 bases aligning to TRBD2. V shed 0 bases and J 6 bases; nucleotides not matched to a gene: 3. The CDR3 runs to 13 residues. Germline V gene sequence: CDR1 GTSNPN, CDR2 SVGIG (reference sequence). CDR3 nucleotide sequence: TGTGCCTGGAGTGTAGGAGCGGGAGGCGAGCAGTACTTC. It specifies CAWSVGAGGEQYF.

This clonotype was seen ten or more times. This chain uses TRBV7-8 with TRBJ2-7, with TRBD2 matching 8 bases. Unmatched junction bases numbered 8, after V lost 0 bases and J lost 7 bases. The CDR3 sequence is 15 residues long. Germline CDR1 is SGHVS and CDR2 is FQNEAQ. The CDR3 DNA sequence: TGTGCCAGCAGCTTAGCCGGGACTAGTGACCTTGAGCAGTACTTC. Translating it yields CASSLAGTSDLEQYF.

This clonotype was seen many times. The rearrangement links TRBV10-3 to TRBJ2-2; TRBD1 aligns across 8 bases. Trimming at V came to 3 bases and at J to 1 base, leaving 7 bases not matched to a gene. The germline gives CDR1 ENHRY, CDR2 SYGVKD. The CDR3 runs to 17 residues. The CDR3 coding sequence is TGTGCCATCAGTGAACCACCCGGGACAGGGAACACCGGGGAGCTGTTTTTT. The encoded protein is CAISEPPGTGNTGELFF.

In this sample, this clonotype turned up many times. The V gene is TRBV28, the J gene TRBJ1-4, with TRBD1 as a possible D gene (6 bases). The V end lost 1 base, the J end lost 4 bases, and 13 bases lay between the germline ends. CDR1 is MDHEN, CDR2 SYDVKM, per germline. There are 16 residues in the CDR3. CDR3 protein: CASSLLQGPLNEKLFF. The CDR3 coding sequence is TGTGCCAGCAGTTTATTACAGGGACCACTTAATGAAAAACTGTTTTTT.

This clonotype has a count of ten or more. CDR3 sequence: CASTKERGGEQFF. The CDR3 nucleotides are TGTGCCAGCACAAAGGAGAGGGGGGGGGAGCAGTTCTTC. The chain employs TRBV2 and TRBJ2-1, with D possibly matching TRBD2 (7 bases). CDR1 and CDR2 (germline): SNHLY, FYNNEI. The CDR3 loop spans 13 amino acids. V was pared by 7 bases and J by 10 bases, with 17 bases between.

This clonotype was observed at least ten times. The chain carries TRBV6-2 or TRBV6-3 and TRBJ2-1; D uncertain. Germline values: CDR1 MNHEY, CDR2 SVGEGT. Trimming removed 4 bases at V and 4 bases at J, with 2 bases between. This CDR3 spans 11 amino acids. The CDR3: CASSWYNEQFF. In nucleotides, the CDR3 is TGTGCCAGCAGTTGGTACAATGAGCAGTTCTTC.

This clonotype appeared many times. The chain carries TRBV19 and TRBJ2-1; 9 bases are shared with TRBD2. Trimming removed 5 bases from V and 0 bases from J; junction bases left unmatched: 14. Germline CDR1 reads LNHDA; CDR2 reads SQIVND (reference sequence). The CDR3 totals 19 residues. CDR3 residues: CASSRPGTSPQSSYNEQFF. DNA for the CDR3: TGTGCCAGTAGTCGCCCCGGGACTAGCCCCCAGAGCTCCTACAATGAGCAGTTCTTC.

This clonotype was seen at least ten times. J is TRBJ2-6 and V is TRBV29-1; D is unclear. The CDR3 loop spans 14 amino acids. CDR1 and CDR2 (germline): SQVTM, ANQGSEA. V lost 3 bases, J lost 0 bases, and 6 bases lay in between. CDR3 protein: CSVDESSGANVLTF. Written as DNA, the CDR3 is TGCAGCGTTGATGAGAGCTCTGGGGCCAACGTCCTGACTTTC.

This clonotype was recorded at least ten times. This chain uses TRBV18 with TRBJ1-1; D not resolved. Germline CDR1 is KGHSH and CDR2 is LQKENI. Trimming took 4 bases from V and 6 from J, leaving 9 bases between them. The CDR3 is 12 residues long. The CDR3 DNA reads TGTGCCAGCTCACTCTACAAGGCTGAAGCTTTCTTT. It codes for CASSLYKAEAFF.

This clonotype was counted many times. V gene TRBV30 combines with J gene TRBJ2-1, with D unclear. There are 13 residues in the CDR3. V was cut by 4 bases and J by 4 bases, with 11 bases left in between. Per germline, CDR1 GTSNPN and CDR2 SVGIG (reference sequence). In DNA form, the CDR3 reads TGTGCCTGGACCAGCCAAGGGTACAATGAGCAGTTCTTC. Translation gives CAWTSQGYNEQFF.

The genes are TRBV7-9 and TRBJ2-7; possible D gene TRBD1, 6 bases. CDR3 length equals 14 residues. The germline V and J ends were trimmed by 1 base and 3 bases, with 10 bases remaining between them. Germline values: CDR1 SEHNR, CDR2 FQNEAQ (reference sequence). The CDR3, as DNA: TGTGCCAGCAGCTTAGGCCAGGGGTTCTACGAGCAGTACTTC. It yields the protein CASSLGQGFYEQYF.

This clonotype has a handful of counts. The gene calls are TRBV7-2 and TRBJ2-7; TRBD2 aligns across 12 bases. Germline V gene data show CDR1 as SGHTA and CDR2 as FQGNSA. The CDR3 runs to 15 residues. The ends lost 5 bases at V and 2 bases at J; junction bases unmatched: 4. The CDR3 reads CASSQTSGSPYEQYF. CDR3 coding DNA: TGTGCCAGCAGCCAGACTAGCGGGAGCCCCTACGAGCAGTACTTC.

The V and J genes are TRBV5-1 and TRBJ2-7; 7 bases align to TRBD1. The trim removed 4 bases at V and 3 bases at J, leaving 4 bases unmatched. The germline V gene encodes CDR1 SGHRS and CDR2 YFSETQ. The CDR3 runs to 13 residues. The CDR3 nucleotides read TGCGCCAGCAGCCACGGGGACAGCTACGAGCAGTACTTC. It translates to CASSHGDSYEQYF.